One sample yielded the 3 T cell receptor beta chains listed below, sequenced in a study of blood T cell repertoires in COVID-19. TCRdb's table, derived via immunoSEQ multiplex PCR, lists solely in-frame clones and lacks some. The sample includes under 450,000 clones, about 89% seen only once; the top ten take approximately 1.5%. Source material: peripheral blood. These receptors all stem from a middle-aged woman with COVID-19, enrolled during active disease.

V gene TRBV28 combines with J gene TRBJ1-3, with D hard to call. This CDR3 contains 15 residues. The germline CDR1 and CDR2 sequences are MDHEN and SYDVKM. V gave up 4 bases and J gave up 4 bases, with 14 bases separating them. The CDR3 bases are TGTGCCAGCAGTTCCGCCTCCCAGTCCGGAAACACCATATATTTT. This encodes CASSSASQSGNTIYF.

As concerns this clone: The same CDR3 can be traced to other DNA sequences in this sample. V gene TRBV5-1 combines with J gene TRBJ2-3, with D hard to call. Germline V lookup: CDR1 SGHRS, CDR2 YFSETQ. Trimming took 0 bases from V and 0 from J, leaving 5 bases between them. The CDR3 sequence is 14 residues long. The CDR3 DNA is TGCGCCAGCAGCTTGGCAACTAGCACAGATACGCAGTATTTT. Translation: CASSLATSTDTQYF.

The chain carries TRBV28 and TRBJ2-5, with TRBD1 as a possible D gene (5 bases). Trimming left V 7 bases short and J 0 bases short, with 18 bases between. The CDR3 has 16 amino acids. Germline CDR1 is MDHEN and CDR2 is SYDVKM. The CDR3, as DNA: TGTGCCAGCAAGTCTAGGGGCCTTGTGTACCAAGAGACCCAGTACTTC. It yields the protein CASKSRGLVYQETQYF.